A single TCR beta chain is shown here with its context. Its antigen is undetermined. One entry per CDR3 protein, called by TCRdb with MiXCR from the 5' RACE reads. The profile shows some 250,000 distinct CDR3 sequences, 8.5% to 9.5% of them singletons. Trimming left V 6 bases short and J 4 bases short, with 16 bases between. CDR3 length: 15 residues. Per the germline V gene, CDR1 is MNHNY and CDR2 is SVGAGI (reference sequence). This entry is derived from a study of T-cell memory formation after mild COVID-19. General study findings and limits: Contracting clones from day 15 to 85 showed balanced CD4/CD8; later expanders favored CD4+.

The chain joins TRBV6-6 to TRBJ1-5; a weak D match, TRBD1 (5 bases). This clonotype was sampled from a man between 18 and 29 years old who had mild COVID-19 (a few samples of this study predate the infection). Cell type and time point are not known. The specimen was PBMCs or a T cell subset sorted from them (not recorded which). CDR3 region: CASSLGGRANQPQHF. CDR3 in DNA: TGTGCCAGCAGCCTTGGGGGGAGGGCAAATCAGCCCCAGCATTTT.